This TCR beta chain originates from a study of cytotoxic CD8 clonotypes in ibrutinib-treated CLL. Overall study: Across samples, productive templates numbered more than 200,000 and productive rearrangements reached some 94,000 on average.

As regards this clone: Its target is not known.

Germline V gene lookup returns CDR1 MDHEN and CDR2 SYDVKM. V lost 3 bases to trimming and J lost 5 bases; unmatched junction nucleotides: 8. The CDR3 has 15 residues. A 1 in 200,000 to 1 in 1 million T cell depth was the sequencing target. Sequencing was performed with immunoSEQ multiplex PCR; in TCRdb, only in-frame clones are kept and a portion is missing. This sample has roughly 160,000 clones; over 65% occur once, and the top ten carry roughly 2%. Regarding the study as a whole: Sample timing was unmatched between remission and later-progressing patients; lymph nodes unstudied. Ibrutinib response saw clonality rise, and progression saw it return toward baseline.

The chain recombines TRBV28 with TRBJ2-5; 8 bases are shared with TRBD1. The clonotype comes from a human donor with chronic lymphocytic leukemia. The sample was PBMCs, taken after 12 months of ibrutinib treatment. Written as DNA, the CDR3 is TGTGCCAGCAGTTTCCTTCAGGGGGCAGGTGAGACCCAGTACTTC. It encodes CASSFLQGAGETQYF. Combining the CDR3 with reference TRBV28 and TRBJ2-5 gives the whole variable domain DVKVTQSSRYLVKRTGEKVFLECVQDMDHENMFWYRQDPGLGLRLIYFSYDVKMKEKGDIPEGYSVSREKKERFSLILESASTNQTSMYLCASSFLQGAGETQYFGPGTRLLVL.